The clone carrying this T cell receptor beta chain was picked up many times. This specimen belongs to a study of T cells after yellow fever vaccination. Via MiXCR, TCRdb re-called the 5' RACE reads, giving one row per CDR3 protein. The sample lists around 250,000 distinct CDR3 sequences; roughly 5% were seen once. The CDR3 is made up of 17 amino acids. The ends lost 5 bases at V and 2 bases at J; junction bases unmatched: 7. Germline lookup yields CDR1 LNHDA and CDR2 SQIVND (reference sequence). This rearrangement joins TRBV19 to TRBJ2-1; the match to TRBD2 covers 12 bases. The sequenced sample was CD4+ T cells sorted from PBMCs, obtained on the day of the yellow fever booster vaccination. The sequence came from a man in his late teens or twenties who received the YFV17D yellow fever vaccine. CDR3 sequence reads: CASSPNGLAGPYNEQFF. The CDR3 nucleotides read TGTGCCAGTAGTCCTAACGGACTAGCGGGGCCCTACAATGAGCAGTTCTTC.